The entry that follows covers one T cell receptor (beta chain) sequence. Antigen unknown. The junction does not match germline at one end; this may be a read error. This sample is drawn from a study of blood T cells in healthy people across ages. Findings of the study overall: Roughly linear declines in TCR beta diversity per million T cells occurred with age. Changes in expanded clonotypes were possibly confounded, as the CMV status of donors was unknown. Samples with more naive T cells showed higher observed beta diversity.

A second PCR, run for about 6 to 12 cycles, used a sample-barcoded 5' primer plus a J-beta primer mix. In TCRdb, the 5' RACE reads were re-called with MiXCR into one record per CDR3 protein. The table records 650,000 to 1,000,000 distinct CDR3 sequences, 35% to 40% of them present only once. Isolated PBMCs totaled at least 6.5 million in each sample. This CDR3 spans 14 amino acids. In germline, CDR1 is SNHLY, CDR2 FYNNEI. This sequence originates from a man between 18 and 29 years old in good health. Sequences were obtained from blood. The chain employs TRBV2 and TRBJ1-5, with 7 bases that match TRBD1. CDR3 sequence reads: CASSELGGNQSQHF. The DNA for the CDR3 is TGTGCCAGCAGTGAGTTAGGGGGCAATCAGTCCCAGCATTTT.